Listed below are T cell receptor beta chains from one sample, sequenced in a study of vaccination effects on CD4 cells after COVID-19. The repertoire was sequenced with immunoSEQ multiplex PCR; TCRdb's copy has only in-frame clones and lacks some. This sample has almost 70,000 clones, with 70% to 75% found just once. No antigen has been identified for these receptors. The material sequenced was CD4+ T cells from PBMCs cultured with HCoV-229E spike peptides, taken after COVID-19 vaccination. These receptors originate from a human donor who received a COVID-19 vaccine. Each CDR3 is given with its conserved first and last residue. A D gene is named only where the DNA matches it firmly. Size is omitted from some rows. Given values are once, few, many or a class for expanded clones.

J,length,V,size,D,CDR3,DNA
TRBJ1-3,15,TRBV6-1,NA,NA,CASSEAGTGRNTIYF,TGTGCCAGCAGTGAAGCGGGTACAGGTAGAAACACCATATATTTT
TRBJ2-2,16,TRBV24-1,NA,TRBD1,CATSDPGTGGTGELFF,TGTGCCACCAGTGACCCCGGGACAGGGGGCACCGGGGAGCTGTTTTTT
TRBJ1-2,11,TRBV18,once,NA,CASSPTDGYTF,TGTGCCAGCTCACCGACAGACGGCTACACCTTC
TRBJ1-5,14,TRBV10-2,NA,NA,CASSESGADQPQHF,TGCGCCAGCAGTGAGTCGGGGGCGGATCAGCCCCAGCATTTT
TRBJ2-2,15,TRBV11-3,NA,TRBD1,CASSPDRVLGGELFF,TGTGCCAGCAGCCCGGACAGGGTTCTGGGCGGGGAGCTGTTTTTT
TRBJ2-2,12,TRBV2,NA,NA,CASRRGTGELFF,TGTGCCAGCAGAAGGGGTACCGGGGAGCTGTTTTTT
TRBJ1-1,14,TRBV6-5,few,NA,CASSLSRANTEAFF,TGTGCCAGCAGTCTTTCACGGGCGAACACTGAAGCTTTCTTT
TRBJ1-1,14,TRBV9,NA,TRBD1,CASSLTGENTEAFF,TGTGCCAGCAGCCTGACAGGGGAGAACACTGAAGCTTTCTTT
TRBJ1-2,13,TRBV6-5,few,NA,CASSPDSNYGYTF,TGTGCCAGCAGCCCCGACAGTAACTATGGCTACACCTTC
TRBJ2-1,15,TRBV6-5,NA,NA,CASTPSYSGNNEQFF,TGTGCCAGCACTCCCTCATATTCGGGCAACAATGAGCAGTTCTTC
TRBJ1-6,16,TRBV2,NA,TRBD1,CASNPTGGQYSSPLHF,TGTGCCAGCAACCCGACAGGGGGCCAATATAGTTCACCCCTCCACTTT
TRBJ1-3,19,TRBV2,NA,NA,CASNQDRNTVEFSGNTIYF,TGTGCCAGCAACCAGGACAGAAATACCGTCGAATTCTCTGGAAACACCATATATTTT
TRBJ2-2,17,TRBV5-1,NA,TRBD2,CASSSGLAGGSPGELFF,TGCGCCAGCAGCTCGGGACTAGCGGGGGGGTCCCCCGGGGAGCTGTTTTTT
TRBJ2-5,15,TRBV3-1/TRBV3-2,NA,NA,CASSQLPRGRETQYF,TGTGCCAGCAGCCAACTCCCTCGGGGCCGAGAGACCCAGTACTTC
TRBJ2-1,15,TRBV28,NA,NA,CASKLKGPVGNEQFF,TGTGCCAGCAAGTTAAAGGGGCCAGTGGGCAATGAGCAGTTCTTC
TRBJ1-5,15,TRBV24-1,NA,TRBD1,CATSDPRTGNQPQHF,TGTGCCACCAGTGACCCAAGGACAGGGAATCAGCCCCAGCATTTT
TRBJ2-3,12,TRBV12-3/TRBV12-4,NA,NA,CASTTSTDTQYF,TGTGCCAGCACCACTAGCACAGATACGCAGTATTTT
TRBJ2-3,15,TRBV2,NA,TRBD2,CASSDGGGAGDTQYF,TGTGCCAGCAGTGATGGCGGGGGGGCCGGAGATACGCAGTATTTT
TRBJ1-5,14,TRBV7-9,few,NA,CASSLRGSNQPQHF,TGTGCCAGCAGCCTCAGGGGCAGCAATCAGCCCCAGCATTTT
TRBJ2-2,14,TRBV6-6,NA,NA,CASRGTANTGELFF,TGTGCCAGCAGGGGGACGGCGAACACCGGGGAGCTGTTTTTT
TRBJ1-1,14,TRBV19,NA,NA,CASSSGLANTEAFF,TGTGCCAGTAGTTCGGGGTTGGCGAACACTGAAGCTTTCTTT
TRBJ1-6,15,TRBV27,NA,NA,CASSLGPSYNSPLHF,TGTGCCAGCAGTTTAGGGCCCTCCTATAATTCACCCCTCCACTTT
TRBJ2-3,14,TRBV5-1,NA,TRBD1,CASSIGQGSDTQYF,TGCGCCAGCAGCATCGGACAGGGGTCAGATACGCAGTATTTT
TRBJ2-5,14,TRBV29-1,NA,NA,CSVAMWQGSETQYF,TGCAGCGTCGCAATGTGGCAGGGTTCGGAGACCCAGTACTTC
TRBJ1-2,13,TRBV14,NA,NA,CASSNMNPRGYTF,TGTGCCAGCAGCAACATGAACCCGAGAGGCTACACCTTC
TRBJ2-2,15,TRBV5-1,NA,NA,CASSNTGMDTGELFF,TGCGCCAGCAGCAACACAGGGATGGACACCGGGGAGCTGTTTTTT
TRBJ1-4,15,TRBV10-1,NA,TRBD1,CASSENRGTNEKLFF,TGCGCCAGCAGTGAAAACAGGGGAACTAATGAAAAACTGTTTTTT
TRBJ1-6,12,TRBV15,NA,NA,CATSRDNSPLHF,TGTGCCACCAGCAGAGATAATTCACCCCTCCACTTT
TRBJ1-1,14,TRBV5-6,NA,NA,CASSLGASGTEAFF,TGTGCCAGCAGCTTGGGGGCGTCGGGAACTGAAGCTTTCTTT
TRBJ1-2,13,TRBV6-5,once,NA,CASSRGTFYGYTF,TGTGCCAGCAGCCGAGGGACGTTCTATGGCTACACCTTC
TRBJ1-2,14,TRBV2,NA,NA,CASRHGGPNYGYTF,TGTGCCAGCAGACACGGGGGTCCTAACTATGGCTACACCTTC
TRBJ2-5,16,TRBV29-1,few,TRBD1,CSVDSNRGRRQETQYF,TGCAGCGTTGACAGTAACAGGGGGCGGCGGCAAGAGACCCAGTACTTC
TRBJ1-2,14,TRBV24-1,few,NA,CATSDLQGTVGYTF,TGTGCCACCAGTGACCTACAGGGAACGGTGGGCTACACCTTC
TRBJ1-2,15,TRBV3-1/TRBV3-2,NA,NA,CASNAPGQGIYGYTF,TGTGCCAGCAACGCCCCAGGACAAGGAATCTATGGCTACACCTTC
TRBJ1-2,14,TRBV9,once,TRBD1,CASTPTGSNYGYTF,TGTGCCAGCACGCCGACAGGGAGTAACTATGGCTACACCTTC
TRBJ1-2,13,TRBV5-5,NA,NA,CASSFSANYGYTF,TGTGCCAGCAGCTTCTCAGCTAACTATGGCTACACCTTC
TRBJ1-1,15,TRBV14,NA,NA,CASSQRRQGGTEAFF,TGTGCCAGCAGCCAAAGACGGCAGGGAGGGACTGAAGCTTTCTTT
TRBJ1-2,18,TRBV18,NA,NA,CASSPPARLGRQYYGYTF,TGTGCCAGCTCACCACCAGCCCGTCTTGGACGGCAATACTATGGCTACACCTTC
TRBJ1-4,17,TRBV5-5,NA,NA,CASSLQWGGATNEKLFF,TGTGCCAGCAGCTTGCAGTGGGGTGGAGCAACTAATGAAAAACTGTTTTTT
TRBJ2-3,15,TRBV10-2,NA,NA,CASSDPTPSTDTQYF,TGCGCCAGCAGTGATCCGACCCCTAGCACAGATACGCAGTATTTT
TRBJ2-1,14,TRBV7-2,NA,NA,CASSRRPGVNEQFF,TGTGCCAGCAGCAGGCGGCCAGGGGTCAATGAGCAGTTCTTC
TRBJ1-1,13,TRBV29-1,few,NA,CSVKGMVDTEAFF,TGCAGTGTCAAGGGCATGGTGGACACTGAAGCTTTCTTT
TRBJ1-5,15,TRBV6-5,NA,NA,CASSYGQGFNQPQHF,TGTGCCAGCAGTTACGGGCAGGGTTTCAATCAGCCCCAGCATTTT
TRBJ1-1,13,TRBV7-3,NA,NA,CASSLRENTEAFF,TGTGCCAGCAGCCTAAGGGAGAACACTGAAGCTTTCTTT
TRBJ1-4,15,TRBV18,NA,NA,CASSPPGRLDEKLFF,TGTGCCAGCTCACCACCAGGCAGGTTAGATGAAAAACTGTTTTTT
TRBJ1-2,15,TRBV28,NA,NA,CASSLRGPNSYGYTF,TGTGCCAGCAGTTTAAGGGGACCGAATAGCTATGGCTACACCTTC
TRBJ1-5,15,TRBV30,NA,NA,CAWSVGSSLNQPQHF,TGTGCCTGGAGTGTAGGGTCGAGCTTAAATCAGCCCCAGCATTTT
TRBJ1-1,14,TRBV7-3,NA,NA,CASSLAGPPAVAFF,TGTGCCAGCAGCTTAGCCGGCCCGCCCGCCGTGGCTTTCTTT
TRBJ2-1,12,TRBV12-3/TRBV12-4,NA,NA,CASSLHTNEQFF,TGTGCCAGCAGTTTACACACCAATGAGCAGTTCTTC
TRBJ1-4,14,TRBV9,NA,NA,CASSYRGVDEKLFF,TGTGCCAGCAGCTACCGGGGGGTAGATGAAAAACTGTTTTTT